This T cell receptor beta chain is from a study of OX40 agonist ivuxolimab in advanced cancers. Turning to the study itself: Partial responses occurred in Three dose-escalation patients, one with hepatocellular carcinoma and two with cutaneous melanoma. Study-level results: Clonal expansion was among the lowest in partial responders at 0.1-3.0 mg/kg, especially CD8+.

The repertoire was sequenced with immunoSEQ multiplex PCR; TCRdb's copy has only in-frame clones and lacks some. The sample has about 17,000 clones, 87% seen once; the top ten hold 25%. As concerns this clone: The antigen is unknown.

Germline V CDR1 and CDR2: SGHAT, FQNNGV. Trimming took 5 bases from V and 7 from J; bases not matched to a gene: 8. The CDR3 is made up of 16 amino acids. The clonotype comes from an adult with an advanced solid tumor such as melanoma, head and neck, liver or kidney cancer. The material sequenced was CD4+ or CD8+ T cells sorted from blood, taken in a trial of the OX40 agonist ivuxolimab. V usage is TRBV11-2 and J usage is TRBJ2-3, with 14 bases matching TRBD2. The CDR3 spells CASSVGLAGGIHTQYF. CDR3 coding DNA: TGTGCCAGCAGCGTTGGACTAGCGGGGGGTATACATACGCAGTATTTT.